The next 25 T cell receptor beta chains were all read from a single sample in a study of cytomegalovirus exposure and HLA in healthy donors. PCR used 60 Vbeta primers and 13 Jbeta primers. Generated by immunoSEQ multiplex PCR, the TCRdb table keeps only in-frame clones and is missing some. The sample contains 97,000 or so clones, about 81% of which appear only once. The sample taken for sequencing was PBMCs. The receptors here all came from a man aged 40-49 years in good health and CMV-seronegative.

V and J are TRBV7-2 and TRBJ2-7; 7 positions match TRBD2. This CDR3 has 14 residues. V shed 3 bases, J shed 0 bases, and the junction held 2 bases outside the gene matches. Germline assignment: CDR1 SGHTA and CDR2 FQGNSA. In DNA, the CDR3 is TGTGCCAGCAGCTTCGGGAGGAGCTCCTACGAGCAGTACTTC. Its protein is CASSFGRSSYEQYF. The entire variable domain, with the rest obtained from reference TRBV7-2 and TRBJ2-7, is as follows: GAGVSQSPSNKVTEKGKDVELRCDPISGHTALYWYRQSLGQGLEFLIYFQGNSAPDKSGLPSDRFSAERTGGSVSTLTIQRTQQEDSAVYLCASSFGRSSYEQYFGPGTRLTVT.

This rearrangement joins TRBV15 to TRBJ2-2; D perhaps matches TRBD1 (6 bases). Germline CDR1 is LNHNV and CDR2 is YYDKDF (reference sequence). This CDR3 spans 15 amino acids. V was cut by 0 bases and J by 3 bases, with 8 bases left in between. The CDR3 region has the DNA TGTGCCACCAGCAGAGATTCAGGGGACACCGGGGAGCTGTTTTTT. The encoded protein is CATSRDSGDTGELFF. Full variable domain (missing parts from reference TRBV15 and TRBJ2-2): DAMVIQNPRYQVTQFGKPVTLSCSQTLNHNVMYWYQQKSSQAPKLLFHYYDKDFNNEADTPDNFQSRRPNTSFCFLDIRSPGLGDTAMYLCATSRDSGDTGELFFGEGSRLTVL.

The V and J genes are TRBV7-2 and TRBJ1-2; D unclear. Germline values: CDR1 SGHTA, CDR2 FQGNSA. The CDR3 runs 15 residues. Between the trimmed V and J ends, which lost 0 bases and 2 bases, there was a span of 10 bases. The CDR3 DNA is TGTGCCAGCAGCTTAGCAAAGTCGGGGAACTATGGCTACACCTTC. It encodes CASSLAKSGNYGYTF.

The CDR3 sequence: CASRHRLQAYEQYF. The CDR3 DNA follows: TGTGCCAGCAGACACAGGCTCCAAGCCTACGAGCAGTACTTC. The gene calls are TRBV2 and TRBJ2-5; D might be TRBD1 (5 bases). The end of the DNA fits TRBJ2-7 better, so the J call may be wrong. The CDR3 length is 14 residues. CDR1 and CDR2 from the germline V gene are SNHLY and FYNNEI.

The chain carries TRBV19 and TRBJ1-5, with 9 nucleotides matching TRBD1. CDR1 and CDR2 (germline): LNHDA, SQIVND (reference sequence). V shed 6 bases, J shed 4 bases, and the junction held 4 bases outside the gene matches. The CDR3 is 14 residues long. The CDR3 coding sequence is TGTGCCAGTAGGGGACAGGGTGTAAATCAGCCCCAGCATTTT. It translates to CASRGQGVNQPQHF.

The chain couples TRBV5-6 to TRBJ2-4; TRBD1 matches 7 bases. CDR1 SGHDT and CDR2 YYEEEE come from the germline V gene. V was pared by 3 bases and J by 6 bases, with 3 bases of the junction left unmatched. The CDR3 is 13 amino acids. The CDR3 bases are TGTGCCAGCAGCTCCCGGGACAGAAACATTCAGTACTTC. Amino acids: CASSSRDRNIQYF. The entire variable domain, with the rest obtained from reference TRBV5-6 and TRBJ2-4, is as follows: DAGVTQSPTHLIKTRGQQVTLRCSPKSGHDTVSWYQQALGQGPQFIFQYYEEEERQRGNFPDRFSGHQFPNYSSELNVNALLLGDSALYLCASSSRDRNIQYFGAGTRLSVL.

This sequence joins TRBV7-9 and TRBJ2-7, with D possibly TRBD1 on 6 matching bases. In germline, CDR1 is SEHNR, CDR2 FQNEAQ (reference sequence). The CDR3 has 15 amino acids. V was cut by 1 base and J by 0 bases, with 10 bases left in between. CDR3 bases: TGTGCCAGCAGCTTAGGAGGGGGAACCTCCTACGAGCAGTACTTC. Translation: CASSLGGGTSYEQYF. The full variable domain, its missing parts supplied by reference TRBV7-9 and TRBJ2-7, is DTGVSQNPRHKITKRGQNVTFRCDPISEHNRLYWYRQTLGQGPEFLTYFQNEAQLEKSRLLSDRFSAERPKGSFSTLEIQRTEQGDSAMYLCASSLGGGTSYEQYFGPGTRLTVT.

V is TRBV19 and J is TRBJ2-3; TRBD2 agrees at 7 bases. Trimming removed 3 bases from V and 2 bases from J; junction bases left unmatched: 5. Germline values: CDR1 LNHDA, CDR2 SQIVND (reference sequence). This CDR3 spans 15 amino acids. As DNA, the CDR3 is TGTGCCAGTAGTATTTCTAGCGGTACCACAGATACGCAGTATTTT. It translates to CASSISSGTTDTQYF.

The chain has TRBV19 and TRBJ1-2; unclear D gene. The ends were cut back, 7 bases at V and 3 bases at J, with 12 bases in the middle. Germline V gene data show CDR1 as LNHDA and CDR2 as SQIVND (reference sequence). This CDR3 comprises 13 residues. The DNA for the CDR3 is TGTGCCAGTACCTTTCCCGGGGACTATGGCTACACCTTC. Its translation: CASTFPGDYGYTF.

The rearrangement uses TRBV11-2 and TRBJ2-2; 8 nucleotides match TRBD1. The CDR3 totals 16 residues. V trimming: 2 bases; J trimming: 6 bases; junction bases outside the gene matches: 8. From germline, CDR1 is SGHAT and CDR2 FQNNGV. DNA of the CDR3: TGTGCCAGCAGCTTACTTGGACAGGGTTTTTCCGGGGAGCTGTTTTTT. Residues: CASSLLGQGFSGELFF.

This clone appeared a few times. The chain has TRBV6-1 and TRBJ1-4; 8 positions agree with TRBD1. Per germline, CDR1 MNHNS and CDR2 SASEGT. The CDR3 is 17 residues long. V dropped 3 bases and J dropped 0; count of bases not matched to a gene: 6. Written as DNA, the CDR3 is TGTGCCAGCAGTGATCCCCGACAGGGGACAACTAATGAAAAACTGTTTTTT. This translates into CASSDPRQGTTNEKLFF.

The rearrangement uses TRBV5-4 and TRBJ1-3, with D uncertain. Trimming took off 2 bases at V and 3 bases at J, with 15 bases between the two ends. Looked up from germline, CDR1 is SGHNT and CDR2 is YYREEE (reference sequence). The length of the CDR3 is 16 residues. As DNA, the CDR3 is TGTGCCAGCAGCTTTGGCCAGCCTAGAGGTGGAAACACCATATATTTT. Amino acid sequence: CASSFGQPRGGNTIYF.

The V and J genes are TRBV5-6 and TRBJ1-5; D not certain. Germline V gene data show CDR1 as SGHDT and CDR2 as YYEEEE. The CDR3 is 17 amino acids. Trimming removed 1 base at V and 0 bases at J, with 14 bases between. The CDR3 spells CASSLSLDIDSNQPQHF. DNA for the CDR3: TGTGCCAGCAGCTTGTCCCTTGACATCGATAGCAATCAGCCCCAGCATTTT. Full variable domain (remainder filled in from reference TRBV5-6 and TRBJ1-5): DAGVTQSPTHLIKTRGQQVTLRCSPKSGHDTVSWYQQALGQGPQFIFQYYEEEERQRGNFPDRFSGHQFPNYSSELNVNALLLGDSALYLCASSLSLDIDSNQPQHFGDGTRLSIL.

This chain links TRBV19 with TRBJ2-2; no reliable D call. Trimming removed 0 bases at V and 2 bases at J, with 10 bases between. This CDR3 is 16 amino acids long. Germline V lookup: CDR1 LNHDA, CDR2 SQIVND (reference sequence). The CDR3 spells CASSIDRWSNTGELFF. The DNA for the CDR3 is TGTGCCAGTAGTATAGATCGTTGGAGCAACACCGGGGAGCTGTTTTTT. Full variable domain (remainder filled in from reference TRBV19 and TRBJ2-2): DGGITQSPKYLFRKEGQNVTLSCEQNLNHDAMYWYRQDPGQGLRLIYYSQIVNDFQKGDIAEGYSVSREKKESFPLTVTSAQKNPTAFYLCASSIDRWSNTGELFFGEGSRLTVL.

In this sample, this clone turned up a few times. This rearrangement joins TRBV29-1 to TRBJ1-1; TRBD1 matches 7 bases. Per germline, CDR1 SQVTM and CDR2 ANQGSEA. The J segment lost 1 base and the V segment lost 8 bases, leaving 7 bases of the junction unmatched. The CDR3 loop spans 13 amino acids. The CDR3 is CSTRTGENTEAFF. In DNA form, the CDR3 reads TGCAGCACCCGGACAGGAGAGAACACTGAAGCTTTCTTT.

This clone was observed once. The chain uses TRBV11-2 and TRBJ1-1; D is unresolved. This CDR3 spans 13 amino acids. The germline gives CDR1 SGHAT, CDR2 FQNNGV. Trimming removed 3 bases from V and 4 bases from J, with 9 bases in between. Written as DNA, the CDR3 is TGTGCCAGCAGCTTCCACAGTGGCACTGAAGCTTTCTTT. Translated: CASSFHSGTEAFF.

V usage is TRBV6-6 and J usage is TRBJ1-2; D perhaps matches TRBD1 (5 bases). Trimming cost V 7 bases and J 10 bases, with 22 bases left between them. Germline V CDR1 and CDR2: MNHNY, SVGAGI (reference sequence). The CDR3 is made up of 14 amino acids. This CDR3 is CASMGGGVQNVYTF. CDR3 in DNA: TGTGCCAGCATGGGGGGGGGAGTTCAGAATGTCTACACCTTC.

This chain joins TRBV4-3 and TRBJ2-2; D is uncertain. CDR1 is LGHNA and CDR2 is YSLEER in the germline V gene. V was shortened by 1 base and J by 4 bases, with 4 bases between the two germline ends. This CDR3 is 13 amino acids long. The CDR3 sequence: CASSQVGTGELFF. CDR3 bases: TGCGCCAGCAGCCAAGTCGGCACCGGGGAGCTGTTTTTT.

Only one count was recorded for this clone. The chain links TRBV4-1 to TRBJ2-3, with D perhaps TRBD2 (7 bases). V lost 4 bases and J lost 6, with 17 bases in between. The CDR3 spans 15 residues. The germline V gene has CDR1 MGHRA and CDR2 YSYEKL. The CDR3, as DNA: TGCGCCAGCAGCCTAAGTGGGGGGGCTATTGATACGCAGTATTTT. It yields the protein CASSLSGGAIDTQYF.

The chain has TRBV6-5 and TRBJ2-7; TRBD1 matches 7 bases. The CDR3 has 14 residues. The V segment lost 3 bases and the J segment 12 bases; nucleotides outside the gene matches: 14. The V gene's germline CDR1 is MNHEY and CDR2 SVGAGI. CDR3: CASSYINNPGQMYF. The CDR3 region has the DNA TGTGCCAGCAGTTATATAAACAATCCGGGACAGATGTACTTC.

CDR3 nucleotides: TGTGCCAGCAGCTTAACAGGGTCCGCAGATACGCAGTATTTT. Its translation is CASSLTGSADTQYF. The chain has TRBV7-9 and TRBJ2-3; a possible D gene is TRBD1 (6 bases). The germline CDR1 and CDR2 sequences are SEHNR and FQNEAQ (reference sequence). This CDR3 has 14 residues. Trimming shortened V by 2 bases and J by 4 bases, and 10 bases separated the two germline ends.

This clone was observed a handful of times. The gene calls are TRBV6-1 and TRBJ2-5; TRBD1 matches 8 bases. Unmatched junction bases numbered 11, after V lost 6 bases and J lost 5 bases. CDR3 length: 15 amino acids. CDR1 is MNHNS and CDR2 is SASEGT in the germline V gene. The CDR3 DNA sequence: TGTGCCAGCAGAGAAATTGACAGGGGTGGGGAGACCCAGTACTTC. This codes for CASREIDRGGETQYF.

The genes are TRBV7-8 and TRBJ1-2, with D uncertain. The CDR3 sequence is 17 residues long. The V gene lost 2 bases and the J gene lost 3 bases, with 19 bases spanning the gap. Germline V gives CDR1 SGHVS, CDR2 FQNEAQ. CDR3 bases: TGTGCCAGCAGCTTACCTGCCCGCTTCACCCGCGACTATGGCTACACCTTC. Protein sequence: CASSLPARFTRDYGYTF. Using reference TRBV7-8 and TRBJ1-2 for the parts outside the CDR3, the full variable domain is GAGVSQSPRYKVAKRGQDVALRCDPISGHVSLFWYQQALGQGPEFLTYFQNEAQLDKSGLPSDRFFAERPEGSVSTLKIQRTQQEDSAVYLCASSLPARFTRDYGYTFGSGTRLTVV.

V usage is TRBV19 and J usage is TRBJ2-7; TRBD2 might be the D (5 bases). The CDR3 is 14 amino acids. V was cut by 6 bases and J by 1 base, with 13 bases left in between. Per germline, CDR1 LNHDA and CDR2 SQIVND (reference sequence). The CDR3 protein is CASSTVGGSYEQYF. For the CDR3, the DNA is TGTGCCAGTAGCACCGTCGGCGGGTCCTACGAGCAGTACTTC.

The V call is TRBV4-1, the J call TRBJ1-1; no firm D call. This CDR3 is built from 16 residues. V was clipped by 0 bases and J by 0 bases, with 11 bases between them. The germline gives CDR1 MGHRA, CDR2 YSYEKL. The CDR3 loop is CASSQEPGFMNTEAFF. The CDR3 DNA follows: TGCGCCAGCAGCCAAGAACCGGGGTTCATGAACACTGAAGCTTTCTTT.